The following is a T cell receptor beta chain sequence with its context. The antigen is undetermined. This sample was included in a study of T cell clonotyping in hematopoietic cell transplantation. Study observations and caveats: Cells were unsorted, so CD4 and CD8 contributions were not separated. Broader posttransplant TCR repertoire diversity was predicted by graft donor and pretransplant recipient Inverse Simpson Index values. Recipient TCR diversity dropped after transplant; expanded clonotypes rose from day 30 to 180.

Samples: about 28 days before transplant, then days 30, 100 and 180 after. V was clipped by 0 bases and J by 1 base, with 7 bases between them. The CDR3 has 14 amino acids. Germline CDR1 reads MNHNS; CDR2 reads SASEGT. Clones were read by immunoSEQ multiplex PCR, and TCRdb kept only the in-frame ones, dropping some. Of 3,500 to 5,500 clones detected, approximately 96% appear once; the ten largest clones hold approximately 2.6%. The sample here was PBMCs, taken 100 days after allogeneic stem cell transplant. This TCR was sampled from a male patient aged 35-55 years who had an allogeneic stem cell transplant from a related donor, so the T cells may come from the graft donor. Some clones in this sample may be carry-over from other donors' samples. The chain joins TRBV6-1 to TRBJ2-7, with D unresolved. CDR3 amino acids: CASSEASASYEQYF. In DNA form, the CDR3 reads TGTGCCAGCAGTGAAGCCTCAGCATCCTACGAGCAGTACTTC.